This T cell receptor (beta chain) was captured in a study of cytomegalovirus exposure and HLA in healthy donors. Overall study: Out of a few hundred genotyped donors, less than 85% belonged to the Caucasian-associated ancestry cluster. Study-level points and caveats: The study found most TCR sequences rare, yet found some public TCRs in many donors. A link between a missense DCLRE1C variant and TCR beta V- and J-gene trimming emerged from a later analysis. The study carried out a later analysis of TCR beta sequences. It associated about 15,000 of them with specific HLA alleles at a false discovery rate of 0.05.

PCR amplification relied on 60 Vbeta primers (plus 13 Jbeta primers). The table came from immunoSEQ multiplex PCR; TCRdb's copy has only in-frame clones and leaves some out. This listing includes around 130,000 clones. Germline-derived CDR1 and CDR2 are SGHRS and YFSETQ. This CDR3 has 14 residues. The junction had 9 bases not matched to a gene; V was cut back by 5 bases and J by 6 bases. Points on this clone: No antigen is known for it.

The chain is built from TRBV5-1 and TRBJ1-2, with 8 bases matching TRBD1. The sample taken for sequencing was PBMCs. This sequence originates from a woman aged 40-49 years in good health and CMV-seronegative. The CDR3 loop reads CASSMAQGANGYTF. The CDR3 DNA sequence: TGCGCCAGCAGTATGGCGCAGGGGGCCAATGGCTACACCTTC.